The present T cell receptor (beta chain) was sequenced within a study of cytomegalovirus exposure and HLA in healthy donors. Clones were read by immunoSEQ multiplex PCR, and TCRdb kept only the in-frame ones, dropping some. This table has about 270,000 clones, approximately 83% appearing once. The trim removed 5 bases at V and 3 bases at J, leaving 3 bases unmatched. The CDR3 loop spans 13 amino acids. Germline CDR1 reads MNHEY; CDR2 reads SVGAGI. This clonotype was sampled from a woman under 30 in good health and CMV-seronegative. Specimen: PBMCs. The gene calls are TRBV6-5 and TRBJ1-2; 7 bases agree with TRBD1. The CDR3, as DNA: TGTGCCAGCAGTACAGGACAGGACTATGGCTACACCTTC. It yields the protein CASSTGQDYGYTF.